This TCR beta chain was captured in a study of regulatory T cells in long-lasting Graves disease. Time point given: newly diagnosed GD, antithyroid drugs for less than 3 months. Extracted RNA from PBMCs served as the source of the TCR library. The CDR3 spans 15 residues. Per the germline V gene, CDR1 is MNHEY and CDR2 is SVGEGT. V lost 6 bases and J lost 7; bases outside the gene matches: 12. Libraries of TCR beta came from iRepertoire HTBI primers plus Arm-PCR of CDR3 regions. MiXCR, run by TCRdb on the multiplex PCR reads, gives a single entry per CDR3 protein. The profile shows about 520,000 distinct CDR3 sequences, around 12% of them singletons. This clonotype was counted many times. The same sample was also used in a study of T cells in Graves' hyperthyroidism and ophthalmopathy.

This chain uses TRBV6-2 or TRBV6-3 with TRBJ2-1; 7 bases match TRBD2. The material sequenced was peripheral blood mononuclear cells (PBMCs), taken at new diagnosis, from a patient treated with antithyroid drugs. The source of this sequence is a woman aged 25 to 45 with Graves disease. CDR3 bases: TGTGCCAGCAGAACTACCCCGACTAGCCGGAATGAGCAGTTCTTC. This codes for CASRTTPTSRNEQFF.